The rows below give T cell receptor beta chains drawn from one sample of a study of blood T cell repertoires in COVID-19. Sequencing used immunoSEQ multiplex PCR; TCRdb keeps in-frame clones, though not all of them. The sample carries under 300,000 clones, approximately 86% recorded once. Source material: peripheral blood. The receptors originated from a woman in her seventies with active or convalescent COVID-19. Each CDR3 is given with its conserved first and last residue. Each record gives: J gene, clone size, V gene, CDR3 length, D gene, CDR3 DNA, CDR3 protein. The D gene is left open where the match is weak. Only some rows state a clone size, as once, few, many or a class for expanded clones.

>TRBJ2-3|NA|TRBV2|15|TRBD2
TGTGCCAGCAGAGGCTCGGGGGGAAGCCCAGATACGCAGTATTTT
CASRGSGGSPDTQYF
>TRBJ1-5|NA|TRBV4-1|17|TRBD1
TGCGCCAGCAGCCCCCCGGACAGGGGCGATAGCAATCAGCCCCAGCATTTT
CASSPPDRGDSNQPQHF
>TRBJ1-1|NA|TRBV29-1|11|NA
TGCAGCGTTGTCCGGAACACTGAAGCTTTCTTT
CSVVRNTEAFF
>TRBJ1-5|NA|TRBV6-5|15|TRBD1
TGTGCCAGCAGTCGTACAGGGGGCTACAATCAGCCCCAGCATTTT
CASSRTGGYNQPQHF
>TRBJ1-5|NA|TRBV4-2|15|NA
TGTGCCAGCAGCCAAGAAGTGGCAGGGGTTCAGCCCCAGCATTTT
CASSQEVAGVQPQHF
>TRBJ2-3|NA|TRBV2|13|NA
TGTGCTAGTGATTTGCGGATCACAGATACGCAGTATTTT
CASDLRITDTQYF
>TRBJ1-1|few|TRBV6-5|13|NA
TGTGCCAGCTCAAGAGGAGTGAACACTGAAGCTTTCTTT
CASSRGVNTEAFF
>TRBJ1-1|NA|TRBV5-4|14|NA
TGTGCCAGCAACCCCCGTACAGGTAGCACTGAAGCTTTCTTT
CASNPRTGSTEAFF
>TRBJ1-1|NA|TRBV18|16|NA
TGTGCCAGCTCACCACCGAGGGGGGGAATGAACACTGAAGCTTTCTTT
CASSPPRGGMNTEAFF
>TRBJ2-5|NA|TRBV3-1/TRBV3-2|16|TRBD2
TGTGCCAGCAGCCAAGCGACTAGCGGGGGGGTAGAGACCCAGTACTTC
CASSQATSGGVETQYF
>TRBJ2-5|NA|TRBV7-2|15|TRBD2
TGTGCCAGCAGCTTAAGAGCGGGGGGGCTGGAGACCCAGTACTTC
CASSLRAGGLETQYF
>TRBJ2-3|NA|TRBV5-1|17|NA
TGCGCCAGCAGCTTGGTACTAGGGAACCCATTCACAGATACGCAGTATTTT
CASSLVLGNPFTDTQYF
>TRBJ1-2|NA|TRBV18|13|NA
TGTGCCAGCTCACATTTGCGGGGGTATGGCTACACCTTC
CASSHLRGYGYTF
>TRBJ1-6|NA|TRBV11-2|14|TRBD1
TGTGCCAGCAGCTTGGGACAGACCTATTCACCCCTCCACTTT
CASSLGQTYSPLHF
>TRBJ2-1|NA|TRBV11-3|16|NA
TGTGCCAGCAGCTTAGAGTCAGGAAGCTCCTACAATGAGCAGTTCTTC
CASSLESGSSYNEQFF
>TRBJ1-5|NA|TRBV18|14|TRBD1
TGTGCCAGCTCTTTGACAGGGGCGGGTCAGCCCCAGCATTTT
CASSLTGAGQPQHF
>TRBJ2-3|NA|TRBV11-2|13|NA
TGTGCCAGCAGCTTAGGAGAGGCAGATACGCAGTATTTT
CASSLGEADTQYF
>TRBJ1-2|NA|TRBV29-1|12|NA
TGCAGCGTTACCGGACAGCTATATGGCTACACCTTC
CSVTGQLYGYTF
>TRBJ1-1|NA|TRBV18|16|TRBD1
TGTGCCAGCTCATTCCGACAGGGAGGAATGAACACTGAAGCTTTCTTT
CASSFRQGGMNTEAFF
>TRBJ1-6|NA|TRBV9|13|NA
TGTGCCAGCAGCGTTGAGTCGAGATCACCCCTCCACTTT
CASSVESRSPLHF
>TRBJ2-1|NA|TRBV11-3|15|TRBD2
TGTGCCAGCAGCTCTCCAGAGCTAGCGGGGGGTCAGCAGTTCTTC
CASSSPELAGGQQFF
>TRBJ2-1|NA|TRBV4-3|14|NA
TGCGCCAGCAGCCTTGACCCCGGGGACAATGAGCAGTTCTTC
CASSLDPGDNEQFF
>TRBJ1-2|NA|TRBV25-1|17|NA
TGTGCCAGCAACTCACTGGGCGGACAAGGTCCCTCCGAGGGCTACACCTTC
CASNSLGGQGPSEGYTF
>TRBJ2-2|NA|TRBV5-6|15|TRBD2
TGTGCCAGCAGCCCTAGCGGGCGACCCACCGGGGAGCTGTTTTTT
CASSPSGRPTGELFF
>TRBJ1-3|once|TRBV5-1|16|TRBD1
TGCGCCAGCAGCGGCCAGACAGGGGTACTAGGAAACACCATATATTTT
CASSGQTGVLGNTIYF
>TRBJ2-3|NA|TRBV7-2|13|NA
TGTGCCAGCAGCGGACAGAGAACAGATACGCAGTATTTT
CASSGQRTDTQYF
>TRBJ1-1|NA|TRBV5-5|14|NA
TGTGCCAGCAGCTATCGGCCCGGGGGCACTGAAGCTTTCTTT
CASSYRPGGTEAFF
>TRBJ1-6|NA|TRBV2|15|NA
TGTGCCAGCACCAGCAGACAGTCTTTTTATTCACCCCTCCACTTT
CASTSRQSFYSPLHF
>TRBJ1-2|once|TRBV20-1|11|NA
TGCAGTGCCGTCGACCAGAGGGGCTACACCTTC
CSAVDQRGYTF
>TRBJ2-7|NA|TRBV6-5|14|TRBD2
TGTGCCAGCAGTTCGGGGGGACTCTCCTACGAGCAGTACTTC
CASSSGGLSYEQYF
>TRBJ1-3|NA|TRBV6-5|14|NA
TGTGCCAGCAGTTCAGGGGCAACTGGAAACACCATATATTTT
CASSSGATGNTIYF
>TRBJ2-5|NA|TRBV11-2|13|NA
TGTGCCAGCAGCTGGAGGGTCCAAGAGACCCAGTACTTC
CASSWRVQETQYF
>TRBJ1-3|NA|TRBV6-5|15|TRBD1
TGTGCCAGCAGTTACTCTGGACAGGCTGGAAACACCATATATTTT
CASSYSGQAGNTIYF
>TRBJ1-3|NA|TRBV5-8|13|NA
TGTGCCAGCAGGACGACAACTGGAAACACCATATATTTT
CASRTTTGNTIYF
>TRBJ1-2|NA|TRBV2|14|NA
TGTGCCAGCGGATCGGGGAATTTTGACTATGGCTACACCTTC
CASGSGNFDYGYTF
>TRBJ1-2|NA|TRBV14|15|NA
TGTGCCAGCAGCCAAGTCGCCACCGGGAACTATGGCTACACCTTC
CASSQVATGNYGYTF
>TRBJ1-1|NA|TRBV10-3|15|TRBD1
TGTGCCATCAGTGGTGGAGGGGGCAAAGGGAAGGGAGCTTTCTTT
CAISGGGGKGKGAFF
>TRBJ2-7|NA|TRBV19|16|TRBD1
TGTGCCGCCGGTCCCGGGACAGGGGAAACCTCCTACGAGCAGTACTTC
CAAGPGTGETSYEQYF
>TRBJ1-6|NA|TRBV9|14|TRBD1
TGTGCCAGCAGCCTCCGACAGGGGGCCTCACCCCTCCACTTT
CASSLRQGASPLHF
>TRBJ1-5|NA|TRBV7-2|15|TRBD1
TGTGCCAGCAGCTTCCCAGGGGGCGCGGGTCAGCCCCAGCATTTT
CASSFPGGAGQPQHF
>TRBJ1-5|few|TRBV24-1|16|NA
TGTGCCACCAGTGTAGGGACTGAGAATAGCAATCAGCCCCAGCATTTT
CATSVGTENSNQPQHF
>TRBJ1-5|NA|TRBV5-6|15|NA
TGTGCCAGCAGCGGTACAGGGCAGGGCAATCAGCCCCAGCATTTT
CASSGTGQGNQPQHF
>TRBJ1-3|NA|TRBV6-6|14|TRBD1
TGTGCCAGCAAGGGACAGCTCAGCGGAAACACCATATATTTT
CASKGQLSGNTIYF
>TRBJ1-1|NA|TRBV9|12|NA
TGTGCCAGCAGCGTAGAGAGGGTCCCAGCTTTCTTT
CASSVERVPAFF
>TRBJ2-7|NA|TRBV4-3|14|TRBD1
TGCGCCAGCAGCCAAGAGGGACAGGGGTACGAGCAGTACTTC
CASSQEGQGYEQYF
>TRBJ1-2|NA|TRBV20-1|12|TRBD1
TGCAGTGCTAGTACAGGGGTCGTCTTAAACACCTTC
CSASTGVVLNTF
>TRBJ2-2|NA|TRBV15|14|NA
TGTGCCACCACGGACAGCGAGAACACCGGGGAGCTGTTTTTT
CATTDSENTGELFF
>TRBJ1-5|few|TRBV7-2|15|NA
TGTGCCAGCAGCTCGGACAGTTATAGCAATCAGCCCCAGCATTTT
CASSSDSYSNQPQHF
>TRBJ1-5|NA|TRBV15|14|TRBD1
TGTGCCACCAGTCTCGGACAGGGAAATCAGCCCCAGCATTTT
CATSLGQGNQPQHF
>TRBJ2-2|NA|TRBV7-7|14|NA
TGTGCCAGCAGCGCCCAGGAGAACACCGGGGAGCTGTTTTTT
CASSAQENTGELFF
>TRBJ1-6|NA|TRBV5-1|15|NA
TGCGCCAGCAGCCCGTACCCGTGGGGGGATTTAGCCCTCCACTTT
CASSPYPWGDLALHF
>TRBJ2-5|NA|TRBV4-2|18|TRBD2
TGTGCCAGCAGCCAAGTTCGGGCCAGCGGGGGGGGCCAGGAGACCCAGTACTTC
CASSQVRASGGGQETQYF
>TRBJ2-2|NA|TRBV6-1|14|TRBD1
TGTGCCAGCAGTGAACAGGGGGCATTCGGGGAGCTGTTTTTT
CASSEQGAFGELFF
>TRBJ1-4|NA|TRBV7-8|12|NA
TGTGCCAGCAGCTTAGCCCGTGAAAAACTGTTTTTT
CASSLAREKLFF
>TRBJ1-1|once|TRBV6-2/TRBV6-3|13|NA
TGTGCCAGCAGTCACCCAGGGAACACTGAAGCTTTCTTT
CASSHPGNTEAFF
>TRBJ2-1|once|TRBV18|15|TRBD2
TGTGCCAGCACCCTGGGACTAGCGGGGAACAATGAGCAGTTCTTC
CASTLGLAGNNEQFF
>TRBJ1-5|few|TRBV24-1|13|NA
TGTGCCACCAGTGAGTCCGGGGGGAGGCCCCAGCATTTT
CATSESGGRPQHF
>TRBJ1-1|NA|TRBV20-1|11|NA
TGCAGTGCTAGCTCCAGGGTGGAGGCTTTCTTT
CSASSRVEAFF